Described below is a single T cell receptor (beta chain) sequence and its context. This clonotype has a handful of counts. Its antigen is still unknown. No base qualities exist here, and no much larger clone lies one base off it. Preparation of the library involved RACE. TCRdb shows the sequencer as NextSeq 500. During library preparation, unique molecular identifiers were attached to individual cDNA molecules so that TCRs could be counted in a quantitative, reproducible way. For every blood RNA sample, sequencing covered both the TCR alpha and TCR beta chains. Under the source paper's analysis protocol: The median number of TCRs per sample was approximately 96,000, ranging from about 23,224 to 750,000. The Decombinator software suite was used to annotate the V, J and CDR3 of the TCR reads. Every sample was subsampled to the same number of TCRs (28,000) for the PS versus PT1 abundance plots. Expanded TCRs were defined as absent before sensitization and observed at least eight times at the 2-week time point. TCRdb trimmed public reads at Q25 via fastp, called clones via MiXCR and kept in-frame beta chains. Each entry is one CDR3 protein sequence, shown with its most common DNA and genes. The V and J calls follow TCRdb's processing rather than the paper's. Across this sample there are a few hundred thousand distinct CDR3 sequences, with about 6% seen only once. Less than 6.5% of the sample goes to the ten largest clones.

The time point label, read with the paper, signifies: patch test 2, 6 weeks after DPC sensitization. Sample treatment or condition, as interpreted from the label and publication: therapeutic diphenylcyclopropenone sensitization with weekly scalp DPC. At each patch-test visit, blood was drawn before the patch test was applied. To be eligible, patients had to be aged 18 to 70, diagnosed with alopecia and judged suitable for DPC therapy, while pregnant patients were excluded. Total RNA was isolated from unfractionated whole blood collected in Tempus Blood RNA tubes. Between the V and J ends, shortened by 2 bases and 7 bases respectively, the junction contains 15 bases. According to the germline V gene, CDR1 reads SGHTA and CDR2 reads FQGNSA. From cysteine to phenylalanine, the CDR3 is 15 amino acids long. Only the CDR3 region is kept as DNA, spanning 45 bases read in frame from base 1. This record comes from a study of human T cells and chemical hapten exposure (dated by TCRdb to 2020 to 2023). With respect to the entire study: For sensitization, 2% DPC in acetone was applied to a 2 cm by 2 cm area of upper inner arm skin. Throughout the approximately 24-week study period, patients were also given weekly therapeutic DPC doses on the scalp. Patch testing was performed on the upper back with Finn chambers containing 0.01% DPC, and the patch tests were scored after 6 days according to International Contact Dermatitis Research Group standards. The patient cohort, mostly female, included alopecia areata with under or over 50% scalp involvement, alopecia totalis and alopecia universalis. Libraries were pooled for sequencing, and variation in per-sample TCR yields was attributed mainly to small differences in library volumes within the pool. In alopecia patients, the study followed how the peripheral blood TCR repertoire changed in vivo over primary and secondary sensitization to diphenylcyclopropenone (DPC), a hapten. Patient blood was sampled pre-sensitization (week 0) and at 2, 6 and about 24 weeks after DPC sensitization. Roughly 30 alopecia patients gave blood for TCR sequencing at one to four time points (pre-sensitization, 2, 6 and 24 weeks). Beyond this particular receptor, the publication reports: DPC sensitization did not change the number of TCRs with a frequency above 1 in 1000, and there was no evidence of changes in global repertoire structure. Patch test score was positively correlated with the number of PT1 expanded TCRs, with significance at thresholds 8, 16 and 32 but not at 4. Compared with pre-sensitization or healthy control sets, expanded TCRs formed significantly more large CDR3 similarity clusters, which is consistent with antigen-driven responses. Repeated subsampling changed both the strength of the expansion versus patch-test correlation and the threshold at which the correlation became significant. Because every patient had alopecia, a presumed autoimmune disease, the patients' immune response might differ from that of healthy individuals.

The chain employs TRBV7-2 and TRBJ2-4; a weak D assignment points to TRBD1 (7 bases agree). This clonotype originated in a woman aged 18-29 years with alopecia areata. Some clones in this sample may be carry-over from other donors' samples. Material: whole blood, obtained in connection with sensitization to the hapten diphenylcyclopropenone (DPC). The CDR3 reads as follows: CASSLWNPGGNIQYF. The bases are TGTGCCAGCAGCTTATGGAACCCAGGGGGGAACATTCAGTACTTC.